The 21 T cell receptor beta chains presented below share a single source sample, sequenced in a study of neurological immune-mediated disorders. Each CDR3 protein is one row after TCRdb ran MiXCR on the 5' RACE reads. The sample has 20,000 to 25,000 distinct CDR3 sequences; around a sixth are singletons. The material sequenced was CD8+ T cells from blood. Receptors originate from a woman younger than 35 with multiple sclerosis.

This clonotype was recorded at least ten times. The chain joins TRBV6-6 to TRBJ2-5, with a tentative D call TRBD2 (6 bases). V gave up 4 bases and J gave up 5 bases, with 8 bases separating them. The CDR3 extends over 12 amino acids. In germline, CDR1 is MNHNY, CDR2 SVGAGI (reference sequence). CDR3 sequence (DNA): TGTGCCAGCAGTTGGAGCGGGGAGACCCAGTACTTC. This sequence encodes CASSWSGETQYF.

This clonotype was counted between two and nine times. V usage is TRBV5-6 and J usage is TRBJ2-2; D is ambiguous. This CDR3 is built from 13 residues. Deletions cut 3 bases from V and 4 bases from J, with 7 bases between. The germline CDR1 and CDR2 sequences are SGHDT and YYEEEE. CDR3 amino acids: CASSSSSTGELFF. As DNA, the CDR3 is TGTGCCAGCAGCTCTTCGAGCACCGGGGAGCTGTTTTTT.

V usage is TRBV6-6 and J usage is TRBJ2-7; a possible D gene is TRBD2 (5 bases). Trimming shortened V by 2 bases and J by 2 bases, and 16 bases separated the two germline ends. The CDR3 covers 16 residues. Germline V CDR1 and CDR2: MNHNY, SVGAGI (reference sequence). The CDR3 loop is CASSYLYPADTYEQYF. CDR3 DNA sequence: TGTGCCAGCAGTTACCTTTACCCAGCGGATACCTACGAGCAGTACTTC.

This clonotype was seen at least ten times. The genes are TRBV7-3 and TRBJ2-1; no clear D gene. Per the germline V gene, CDR1 is SGHTA and CDR2 is FQGTGA. The CDR3 totals 14 residues. V was shortened by 3 bases and J by 8 bases, with 14 bases between the two germline ends. The CDR3, as DNA: TGTGCCAGCAGCTTGGATGGGCCTCTCGATGAGCAGTTCTTC. Translation gives CASSLDGPLDEQFF.

This clonotype was detected ten times or more. The chain uses TRBV9 and TRBJ1-1, with 8 bases aligning to TRBD1. V was pared by 3 bases and J by 2 bases, with 3 bases of the junction left unmatched. CDR3 size: 14 residues. Looked up from germline, CDR1 is SGDLS and CDR2 is YYNGEE. This chain's CDR3 is CASSAGTGNTEAFF. DNA for the CDR3: TGTGCCAGCAGCGCCGGGACAGGAAACACTGAAGCTTTCTTT.

This clonotype was picked up many times. The V gene is TRBV7-9, the J gene TRBJ1-4; no clear D gene. Germline V lookup: CDR1 SEHNR, CDR2 FQNEAQ (reference sequence). The length of the CDR3 is 16 residues. V was trimmed by 6 bases and J by 8 bases, leaving 22 bases between them. The CDR3 DNA is TGTGCCAGCAGACTCACCGGCGGCCAGACGGGGGAAAAACTGTTTTTT. This codes for CASRLTGGQTGEKLFF.

This clonotype showed up many times. The chain employs TRBV27 and TRBJ2-1; the D gene is possibly TRBD2 (5 bases). There are 15 residues in the CDR3. CDR1 MNHEY and CDR2 SMNVEV come from the germline V gene (reference sequence). Trimming cost V 3 bases and J 8 bases, with 17 bases left between them. The CDR3: CASSLFPRAGDEQFF. CDR3 DNA: TGTGCCAGCAGTTTGTTCCCTAGGGCCGGGGATGAGCAGTTCTTC.

This clonotype was seen ten or more times. This rearrangement joins TRBV9 to TRBJ2-2; TRBD1 might be the D (6 bases). The CDR3 has 13 amino acids. Germline CDR1 and CDR2: SGDLS and YYNGEE. Trimming took off 5 bases at V and 3 bases at J, with 8 bases between the two ends. The CDR3 protein is CASRQGYTGELFF. The CDR3 region has the DNA TGTGCCAGCAGGCAGGGGTACACCGGGGAGCTGTTTTTT.

The table lists this clonotype with many counts. The J gene is TRBJ1-2, the V gene TRBV29-1, with D uncertain. The CDR3 spans 12 residues. The V gene lost 6 bases and the J gene lost 4 bases, with 12 bases spanning the gap. Germline CDR1 and CDR2: SQVTM and ANQGSEA. The CDR3: CSVPAAGYGYTF. In DNA form, the CDR3 reads TGCAGCGTACCGGCCGCTGGCTATGGCTACACCTTC.

In its sample, this clonotype is medium-sized. The rearrangement uses TRBV12-3 or TRBV12-4 and TRBJ1-1, with 7 bases fitting TRBD1. The V gene end was trimmed by 6 bases and the J gene end by 1 base; junction bases not matched to a gene: 8. The CDR3 consists of 15 residues. The CDR3 protein is CASSLTTGSNTEAFF. The CDR3 coding sequence is TGTGCCAGCAGCCTAACGACAGGGTCGAACACTGAAGCTTTCTTT.

The chain recombines TRBV9 with TRBJ2-7; D gene uncertain. The CDR3 has 15 residues. The germline gives CDR1 SGDLS, CDR2 YYNGEE. The germline V and J ends were trimmed by 2 bases and 3 bases, with 15 bases remaining between them. The CDR3 region has the DNA TGTGCCAGCAGCGTTGAGCGTGGCTCAGGCTACGAGCAGTACGTC. Translation gives CASSVERGSGYEQYV.

The V gene is TRBV7-3, the J gene TRBJ2-1; 10 nucleotides agree with TRBD2. Trimming at V came to 5 bases and at J to 4 bases, leaving 5 bases not matched to a gene. This CDR3 comprises 15 residues. In germline, CDR1 is SGHTA, CDR2 FQGTGA. The CDR3 spells CASSPIAGGYNEQFF. DNA for the CDR3: TGTGCCAGCAGCCCTATAGCGGGGGGATACAATGAGCAGTTCTTC.

The chain combines TRBV6-2 or TRBV6-3 with TRBJ2-1; D gene ambiguous. Trimming stripped 5 bases from V and 6 bases from J, with 14 bases between. CDR3 size: 14 residues. CDR1 is MNHEY and CDR2 is SVGEGT in the germline V gene. CDR3 bases: TGTGCCAGCAGTGAGACGGGTTTCGGCAATGAGCAGTTCTTC. Translation gives CASSETGFGNEQFF.

This clonotype was observed at least ten times. This rearrangement joins TRBV20-1 to TRBJ2-5; unclear D gene. Germline V lookup: CDR1 DFQATT, CDR2 SNEGSKA (reference sequence). V shed 2 bases and J shed 5 bases, with 15 bases lying between them. CDR3 length: 14 residues. The CDR3 here is CSARHADVFETQYF. The CDR3, as DNA: TGCAGTGCTAGACATGCGGACGTCTTTGAGACCCAGTACTTC.

This chain joins TRBV5-5 and TRBJ2-1, with 12 bases identical to TRBD2. V shed 4 bases and J 0 bases; nucleotides not matched to a gene: 11. CDR3 length: 19 amino acids. Germline CDR1 and CDR2: SGHKS and YYEKEE (reference sequence). CDR3 sequence (DNA): TGTGCCAGCAGCCCCCGACTAGCGGGAGCCCAGAGCTCCTACAATGAGCAGTTCTTC. Translated: CASSPRLAGAQSSYNEQFF.

This clonotype was counted at least ten times. The chain has TRBV3-1 and TRBJ2-7, with D perhaps being TRBD1 or TRBD2 (5 bases each). The CDR3 is made up of 16 amino acids. V shed 4 bases and J shed 6 bases, with 22 bases lying between them. Germline CDR1 is LGHDT and CDR2 is YNNKEL (reference sequence). The CDR3 sequence: CASSRDRDGGRVEQYV. The DNA for the CDR3 is TGTGCCAGCAGCCGAGACCGGGACGGCGGTCGGGTCGAGCAGTACGTC.

This clonotype came up many times. The chain joins TRBV20-1 to TRBJ2-7; 12 bases agree with TRBD2. Germline V CDR1 and CDR2: DFQATT, SNEGSKA (reference sequence). The CDR3 covers 14 residues. J gave up 3 bases and V 5 bases, and 5 bases lay outside the gene matches. Written as DNA, the CDR3 is TGCAGTGCTGGGGGGACTAGCGGGCTCTACGAGCAGTACTTC. Encoded protein: CSAGGTSGLYEQYF.

This clonotype was found many times. The V gene is TRBV25-1, the J gene TRBJ1-3; the D is unclear. Trimming removed 7 bases from V and 0 bases from J, with 10 bases in between. CDR3 size: 14 residues. Germline V lookup: CDR1 MGHDK, CDR2 SYGVNS. This CDR3 is CASTDANSGNTIYF. The CDR3 DNA follows: TGTGCCAGCACGGACGCAAACTCTGGAAACACCATATATTTT.

In the case of this clonotype: The final CDR3 position lacks the conserved phenylalanine or tryptophan, pointing to a likely read error. The rearrangement uses TRBV9 and TRBJ1-2, with D unresolved. V was pared by 0 bases and J by 3 bases, with 9 bases between. Germline V gives CDR1 SGDLS, CDR2 YYNGEE. The length of the CDR3 is 14 residues. CDR3 protein: CASSVAGVYYGYTL. CDR3 DNA: TGTGCCAGCAGCGTAGCTGGGGTATACTATGGCTACACCTTG.

The sample holds many counts of this clonotype. The rearrangement joins TRBV18 to TRBJ1-3; D is unresolved. This CDR3 comprises 15 residues. Germline CDR1 and CDR2: KGHSH and LQKENI. V was clipped by 0 bases and J by 0 bases, with 6 bases between them. The CDR3 DNA reads as TGTGCCAGCTCACCACCCGGTCCCTCTGGAAACACCATATATTTT. Translating gives CASSPPGPSGNTIYF.

CDR3 protein: CASSLWDRNSLRSPLHF. CDR3 coding DNA: TGTGCCAGCAGTTTATGGGACAGAAATTCGCTTCGTTCACCCCTCCACTTT. This chain joins TRBV27 and TRBJ1-6; 7 nucleotides match TRBD1. Germline CDR1 is MNHEY and CDR2 is SMNVEV (reference sequence). This CDR3 spans 17 amino acids. V gave up 1 base and J gave up 9 bases; unmatched junction bases: 12.